One and the same sample provided the 18 T cell receptor beta chains below, sequenced in a study of immune heterogeneity within non-small cell lung tumors. Multiplex PCR amplified the TCR beta CDR3 region. Its first round ran for around 10 cycles with 32 V and 13 J primers. TCRdb reanalysed the multiplex PCR reads using MiXCR and keeps one entry per CDR3 protein. Among some 14,000 distinct CDR3 sequences, under 30% were seen once, and the ten largest hold 4%. Bulk tumor genomic DNA constituted the template, at around 590 ng per sample. Biopsy collection occurred during surgery, with several far-apart biopsies per primary tumor. These patients got curative surgery after being newly diagnosed with untreated non-small cell lung cancer. Sequencing input: lung tumor tissue. These receptors were collected from a man between 35 and 55 years old with non-small cell lung cancer.

Worth noting for this clonotype: This may stem from a read error, because a much larger clone lies one nucleotide away. This rearrangement joins TRBV12-3 or TRBV12-4 to TRBJ2-1, with unresolved D. The CDR3 runs to 16 residues. In DNA form, the CDR3 reads TGTGCCAGAAGTTTTATTGTCTTAAGCTCCTACAATGAGCAGTTCTTC. It specifies CARSFIVLSSYNEQFF.

By frequency in the sample, this clonotype is large. CDR3 protein: CASSFDDIGSPLHF. CDR3 in DNA: TGTGCCAGCAGTTTTGATGACATAGGATCACCCCTCCACTTT. The chain carries TRBV12-3 or TRBV12-4 and TRBJ1-6; no clear D. V was clipped by 3 bases and J by 10 bases, with 13 bases between them. CDR3 length: 14 residues.

The V gene is TRBV20-1, the J gene TRBJ2-3; D gene ambiguous. V shed 5 bases and J shed 0 bases, with 12 bases lying between them. This CDR3 comprises 14 residues. The germline gives CDR1 DFQATT, CDR2 SNEGSKA (reference sequence). CDR3 sequence: CSAPDGRSTDTQYF. The CDR3 region has the DNA TGCAGTGCTCCAGACGGGCGAAGCACAGATACGCAGTATTTT.

The chain has TRBV2 and TRBJ2-1; possibly TRBD1 or TRBD2 for D (5 bases each). The CDR3 length is 14 residues. The V and J ends lost 4 bases and 4 bases respectively, with 11 bases between them. Germline CDR1 is SNHLY and CDR2 is FYNNEI. CDR3 region: CASSVSGRYNEQFF. CDR3 sequence (DNA): TGTGCCAGCAGTGTCTCGGGACGGTACAATGAGCAGTTCTTC.

In this sample, this clonotype turned up once. One base away lies a much larger clone, so this may be a sequencing read error. The chain is built from TRBV11-3 and TRBJ2-3; TRBD1 matches 9 bases. This CDR3 comprises 17 residues. The germline V gene encodes CDR1 SGHNT and CDR2 YENEEA. CDR3 sequence reads: CARSTRKTGGVSDTQYF. The CDR3 nucleotides are TGTGCCCGCAGCACCAGGAAGACAGGGGGGGTGAGCGATACGCAGTATTTT.

This clonotype is termed medium-sized. CDR3 bases: TGTGCCAGCAGTTTTGTGGGAGGTGGCCCGCGGGAGCAGTACTTC. Protein: CASSFVGGGPREQYF. V is TRBV28 and J is TRBJ2-7; maybe TRBD2 (6 bases). V was cut by 3 bases and J by 7 bases, with 19 bases left in between. The CDR3 runs 15 residues. Germline CDR1 MDHEN, CDR2 SYDVKM. The whole variable domain, remainder taken from reference TRBV28 and TRBJ2-7, is DVKVTQSSRYLVKRTGEKVFLECVQDMDHENMFWYRQDPGLGLRLIYFSYDVKMKEKGDIPEGYSVSREKKERFSLILESASTNQTSMYLCASSFVGGGPREQYFGPGTRLTVT.

In this sample, this clonotype turned up a few times. The chain has TRBV2 and TRBJ2-3; D might be TRBD2 (5 bases). The CDR3 loop spans 12 amino acids. Germline CDR1 is SNHLY and CDR2 is FYNNEI. V was trimmed by 7 bases and J by 4 bases, leaving 9 bases between them. The CDR3 sequence: CASKVGADTQYF. The CDR3 DNA reads as TGTGCCAGCAAAGTGGGAGCAGATACGCAGTATTTT.

A remark on this clonotype: A much larger clonotype is one base distant, so this may be a read error. J is TRBJ2-7 and V is TRBV20-1; D is possibly TRBD1 (5 bases). The CDR3 runs 14 residues. In germline, CDR1 is DFQATT, CDR2 SNEGSKA (reference sequence). This chain's CDR3 is CSASVRARTYEHYF. The CDR3 DNA reads as TGCAGTGCTAGTGTCAGGGCCAGGACCTACGAGCATTACTTC.

This clonotype turned up a few times. The genes are TRBV12-3 or TRBV12-4 and TRBJ2-3; D possibly corresponds to TRBD2 (7 bases). Trimming pared 8 bases from V and 8 bases from J, leaving 23 bases between. This CDR3 is 15 amino acids long. This CDR3 is CASCRGEGGGGTQYF. CDR3 coding DNA: TGTGCCAGCTGTCGGGGAGAGGGGGGGGGCGGTACGCAGTATTTT.

The sample holds a few counts of this clonotype. The chain carries TRBV7-9 and TRBJ1-1, with D possibly TRBD1 on 5 matching bases. Germline assignment: CDR1 SEHNR and CDR2 FQNEAQ (reference sequence). The germline V and J ends were trimmed by 1 base and 0 bases, with 9 bases remaining between them. The CDR3 is made up of 15 amino acids. The CDR3 loop reads CASSLGMDMNTEAFF. CDR3 in DNA: TGTGCCAGCAGCTTAGGAATGGACATGAACACTGAAGCTTTCTTT. Supplemented by reference TRBV7-9 and TRBJ1-1, the full variable domain reads DTGVSQNPRHKITKRGQNVTFRCDPISEHNRLYWYRQTLGQGPEFLTYFQNEAQLEKSRLLSDRFSAERPKGSFSTLEIQRTEQGDSAMYLCASSLGMDMNTEAFFGQGTRLTVV.

This clonotype is medium-sized by share. The chain recombines TRBV9 with TRBJ1-4; D uncertain. The ends were cut back, 4 bases at V and 0 bases at J, with 10 bases in the middle. This CDR3 contains 15 residues. Germline assignment: CDR1 SGDLS and CDR2 YYNGEE. In DNA form, the CDR3 reads TGTGCCAGCAGCTCCGGCATCGCAACTAATGAAAAACTGTTTTTT. Translation gives CASSSGIATNEKLFF. The full variable domain, its missing parts supplied by reference TRBV9 and TRBJ1-4, is DSGVTQTPKHLITATGQRVTLRCSPRSGDLSVYWYQQSLDQGLQFLIQYYNGEERAKGNILERFSAQQFPDLHSELNLSSLELGDSALYFCASSSGIATNEKLFFGSGTQLSVL.

This clonotype was observed a few times. The chain links TRBV4-1 to TRBJ2-1; 13 nucleotides align to TRBD2. Germline values: CDR1 MGHRA, CDR2 YSYEKL. The CDR3 loop spans 16 amino acids. With V trimmed by 6 bases and J by 8 bases, 10 bases remained unmatched. The CDR3 coding sequence is TGCGCCAGCAGTCCACGGACTAGCGGGAGTAGGGATGAGCAGTTCTTC. It encodes CASSPRTSGSRDEQFF.

Notes on this clonotype: This could be a read error, since a much larger clone is one nucleotide away. The chain employs TRBV7-2 and TRBJ2-1, with D perhaps TRBD2 (6 bases). V lost 4 bases and J 0 bases, leaving 19 bases between the germline ends. The CDR3 has 18 amino acids. Germline assignment: CDR1 SGHTA and CDR2 FQGNSA. In nucleotides, the CDR3 is TGTGCCAGCAGCTCAAACTCACTAGCTCAGAGCTCCTACAATGAGCAGTTCTTC. It encodes CASSSNSLAQSSYNEQFF. Full variable domain (missing parts from reference TRBV7-2 and TRBJ2-1): GAGVSQSPSNKVTEKGKDVELRCDPISGHTALYWYRQSLGQGLEFLIYFQGNSAPDKSGLPSDRFSAERTGGSVSTLTIQRTQQEDSAVYLCASSSNSLAQSSYNEQFFGPGTRLTVL.

This clonotype was found a few times. V and J are TRBV20-1 and TRBJ1-2; D may be TRBD1 (5 bases). V was pared by 4 bases and J by 3 bases, with 9 bases between. The CDR3 contains 12 residues. Per the germline V gene, CDR1 is DFQATT and CDR2 is SNEGSKA (reference sequence). The CDR3 bases are TGCAGTGCTAAGACAGACTACTATGGCTACACCTTC. Protein product: CSAKTDYYGYTF.

J is TRBJ1-1 and V is TRBV18; 10 bases match TRBD1. Looked up from germline, CDR1 is KGHSH and CDR2 is LQKENI. There are 13 residues in the CDR3. J gave up 10 bases and V 2 bases, and 4 bases lay outside the gene matches. CDR3 sequence (DNA): TGTGCCAGCTCACCAGGGACAGGGGTAAGAGCTTTCTTT. This gives the protein CASSPGTGVRAFF.

In this sample, this clonotype turned up many times. The rearrangement links TRBV27 to TRBJ2-7; perhaps TRBD2 as D (6 bases). In germline, CDR1 is MNHEY, CDR2 SMNVEV (reference sequence). The CDR3 consists of 14 residues. V lost 4 bases and J 2 bases, leaving 12 bases between the germline ends. In nucleotides, the CDR3 is TGTGCCAGCAGTTGGAGGGGACCCACCTACGAGCAGTACTTC. Its protein is CASSWRGPTYEQYF.

Note on this clonotype: This may come from a read error, since a much larger clone is one base off. The chain has TRBV20-1 and TRBJ2-7; 8 nucleotides line up with TRBD2. CDR1 and CDR2 (germline): DFQATT, SNEGSKA (reference sequence). The CDR3 runs to 15 residues. V dropped 8 bases and J dropped 0; count of bases not matched to a gene: 12. Here the CDR3 DNA reads TGCAGTACTTCCGGTGCTAGCGGGCACTCCTACGAGCAGTACTTC. This gives the protein CSTSGASGHSYEQYF.

A few counts support this clonotype. The chain joins TRBV30 to TRBJ2-3; D is ambiguous. V lost 0 bases and J lost 4, with 5 bases in between. Germline V gene sequence: CDR1 GTSNPN, CDR2 SVGIG (reference sequence). CDR3 length equals 12 residues. The CDR3 protein is CAWSVSPDTQYF. The CDR3 coding sequence is TGTGCCTGGAGTGTAAGCCCAGATACGCAGTATTTT.